These 12 T cell receptor beta chains came from one sample sequenced in a study of technical replicates of blood from several donors. The protocol was immunoSEQ multiplex PCR, while the TCRdb copy is restricted to in-frame clones and leaves out a portion. The table has roughly 71,000 clones, over 95% seen once. Sequenced sample: T cells isolated from PBMCs. The receptors were gathered from a human donor in good health.

V usage is TRBV11-3 and J usage is TRBJ2-5, with 12 bases fitting TRBD2. The CDR3 is 16 amino acids. Per the germline V gene, CDR1 is SGHNT and CDR2 is YENEEA. The V gene end was trimmed by 5 bases and the J gene end by 4 bases; junction bases not matched to a gene: 8. Written as DNA, the CDR3 is TGTGCCAGCAGCCTACTAGCGGGGGGCTTGGCAGAGACCCAGTACTTC. The encoded protein is CASSLLAGGLAETQYF.

CDR3 DNA: TGTGCCAGTAGTAGTGGGGACAGATCCTACGAGCAGTACTTC. Translating gives CASSSGDRSYEQYF. The J gene is TRBJ2-7, the V gene TRBV19, with 7 bases lining up with TRBD1. With 4 bases clipped from V and 1 base from J, the junction kept 4 bases outside the gene matches. The germline gives CDR1 LNHDA, CDR2 SQIVND (reference sequence). CDR3 length: 14 residues.

The J gene is TRBJ2-1, the V gene TRBV10-2, with no clear D. Germline V CDR1 and CDR2: WSHSY, SAAADI. V shed 3 bases and J shed 10 bases, with 10 bases lying between them. This CDR3 has 12 residues. The CDR3 DNA reads TGCGCCAGCAGTGAACGTCGGCGGGAGCAGTTCTTC. Amino acids: CASSERRREQFF.

The J gene is TRBJ2-2, the V gene TRBV10-3, with D perhaps TRBD2 (6 bases). The CDR3 contains 14 residues. Germline V gene lookup returns CDR1 ENHRY and CDR2 SYGVKD. V was pared by 8 bases and J by 3 bases, with 13 bases between. CDR3 region: CAIEREKHTGELFF. Written as DNA, the CDR3 is TGTGCCATCGAACGGGAGAAACACACCGGGGAGCTGTTTTTT.

The chain has TRBV10-3 and TRBJ2-7, with 7 bases matching TRBD1. V trimming: 2 bases; J trimming: 5 bases; junction bases outside the gene matches: 6. This CDR3 has 14 residues. Germline V gene data show CDR1 as ENHRY and CDR2 as SYGVKD. CDR3 in DNA: TGTGCCATCAGTGAGGCCGGACAGGCAAACGAGCAGTACTTC. Amino acids: CAISEAGQANEQYF.

V is TRBV29-1 and J is TRBJ2-1; 10 bases match TRBD1. The V segment lost 4 bases and the J segment 4 bases; nucleotides outside the gene matches: 19. CDR3 size: 19 residues. Germline CDR1 is SQVTM and CDR2 is ANQGSEA. The CDR3 spells CSVGSGTGELAGRYNEQFF. For the CDR3, the DNA is TGCAGCGTTGGCTCGGGGACAGGGGAATTAGCGGGCCGATACAATGAGCAGTTCTTC.

V is TRBV5-6 and J is TRBJ1-4; D gene uncertain. Germline V gene data show CDR1 as SGHDT and CDR2 as YYEEEE. V was trimmed by 3 bases and J by 5 bases, leaving 11 bases between them. The CDR3 covers 14 residues. Written as DNA, the CDR3 is TGTGCCAGCAGCTCAACGTTGAGAAATGAAAAACTGTTTTTT. Protein sequence: CASSSTLRNEKLFF.

This rearrangement joins TRBV30 to TRBJ1-1; maybe TRBD1 (5 bases). In germline, CDR1 is GTSNPN, CDR2 SVGIG (reference sequence). This CDR3 is built from 13 residues. V lost 1 base and J 4 bases, leaving 10 bases between the germline ends. CDR3: CAWSAGVGTEAFF. DNA of the CDR3: TGTGCCTGGAGTGCGGGGGTGGGCACTGAAGCTTTCTTT. Drawing the rest from reference TRBV30 and TRBJ1-1, the complete variable domain is SQTIHQWPATLVQPVGSPLSLECTVEGTSNPNLYWYRQAAGRGLQLLFYSVGIGQISSEVPQNLSASRPQDRQFILSSKKLLLSDSGFYLCAWSAGVGTEAFFGQGTRLTVV.

The chain employs TRBV4-2 and TRBJ2-2; 9 bases map to TRBD1. The V gene's germline CDR1 is LGHNA and CDR2 YNFKEQ. This CDR3 comprises 20 residues. The trim removed 0 bases at V and 4 bases at J, leaving 15 bases unmatched. CDR3: CASSQDPSYRDRVVTGELFF. DNA for the CDR3: TGTGCCAGCAGCCAAGACCCCTCCTATCGGGACAGGGTTGTCACCGGGGAGCTGTTTTTT.

The chain has TRBV4-1 and TRBJ1-3; maybe TRBD1 (5 bases). The CDR3 has 15 amino acids. Germline V CDR1 and CDR2: MGHRA, YSYEKL. Deletions cut 1 base from V and 7 bases from J, with 14 bases between. The CDR3 protein is CASSQVGAGQNTIYF. In DNA, the CDR3 is TGCGCCAGCAGCCAAGTAGGGGCAGGGCAGAACACCATATATTTT.

The V gene is TRBV2, the J gene TRBJ2-3, with D tentatively TRBD1 (5 bases). The CDR3 totals 12 residues. In germline, CDR1 is SNHLY, CDR2 FYNNEI. The V end was cut by 8 bases, the J end by 2 bases, with 8 bases between. This CDR3 reads CASRRVTDTQYF. As DNA, the CDR3 is TGTGCCAGCCGCAGGGTCACAGATACGCAGTATTTT.

The chain couples TRBV6-1 to TRBJ1-2; D gene uncertain. V was shortened by 1 base and J by 3 bases, with 6 bases between the two germline ends. The CDR3 runs 13 residues. CDR1 MNHNS and CDR2 SASEGT come from the germline V gene. CDR3 nucleotides: TGTGCCAGCAGTGAAGTAGCCGACTATGGCTACACCTTC. Translated, it gives CASSEVADYGYTF.